The 8 T cell receptor beta chains listed next were all sequenced from one sample in a study of CD8 T cells in Susac syndrome. Reverse transcription of roughly 0.5 to 1 ug RNA was performed with random hexamers. One entry per CDR3 protein results from TCRdb running MiXCR on the immunoSEQ multiplex PCR reads. Among 77,000 or so distinct CDR3 sequences listed, about 93% were seen once. Input material: CD4+ T cells from PBMCs. These receptors all come from a human donor with Susac syndrome.

The V gene is TRBV29-1, the J gene TRBJ2-1; either TRBD1 or TRBD2 may fit D (5 bases each). The CDR3 length is 12 residues. Germline assignment: CDR1 SQVTM and CDR2 ANQGSEA. Trimming pared 7 bases from V and 7 bases from J, leaving 14 bases between. The CDR3 bases are TGCAGCGCCAGTTCAGGGAGAAATGAGCAGTTCTTC. It translates to CSASSGRNEQFF.

A few counts support this clonotype. This rearrangement joins TRBV29-1 to TRBJ2-7, with D perhaps matching TRBD1 (6 bases). The V end lost 5 bases, the J end lost 0 bases, and 17 bases lay between the germline ends. The germline V gene has CDR1 SQVTM and CDR2 ANQGSEA. CDR3 length equals 15 residues. In DNA form, the CDR3 reads TGCAGCGTTAGCCGTGGGACATCCCGCTCCTACGAGCAGTACTTC. Translated, it gives CSVSRGTSRSYEQYF.

This clonotype came up once. This chain uses TRBV12-3 or TRBV12-4 with TRBJ1-5; D is perhaps TRBD1 (5 bases). The CDR3 is made up of 13 amino acids. Trimming shortened V by 4 bases and J by 6 bases, and 10 bases separated the two germline ends. This CDR3 is CASSYQGSQPQHF. In nucleotides, the CDR3 is TGTGCCAGCAGTTACCAGGGATCTCAGCCCCAGCATTTT.

The genes are TRBV10-3 and TRBJ1-2; the match to TRBD1 covers 7 bases. This CDR3 has 12 amino acids. J gave up 8 bases and V 5 bases, and 5 bases lay outside the gene matches. From germline, CDR1 is ENHRY and CDR2 SYGVKD. The CDR3 nucleotides are TGTGCCATCAGTTTAGACAGGGAAGGCTACACCTTC. Protein sequence: CAISLDREGYTF.

This chain connects TRBV12-3 or TRBV12-4 to TRBJ2-5; no definite D call. V shed 4 bases and J shed 5 bases, with 5 bases lying between them. The CDR3 is 11 amino acids. The CDR3 sequence: CASSSSETQYF. The DNA for the CDR3 is TGTGCCAGCAGTTCTTCTGAGACCCAGTACTTC.

This sequence joins TRBV25-1 and TRBJ2-1, with D possibly being TRBD2 (5 bases). CDR1 and CDR2 from the germline V gene are MGHDK and SYGVNS. The CDR3 length is 12 residues. The V end lost 3 bases, the J end lost 15 bases, and 15 bases lay between the germline ends. This CDR3 reads CASSEPMGAVFF. The CDR3 nucleotides are TGTGCCAGCAGTGAGCCTATGGGAGCGGTGTTCTTC.

The chain recombines TRBV12-3 or TRBV12-4 with TRBJ2-7; TRBD2 agrees at 8 bases. This CDR3 has 15 amino acids. Unmatched junction bases numbered 10, after V lost 4 bases and J lost 5 bases. The CDR3 DNA reads as TGTGCCAGCAGTTCCCGGGGGGGGCCGGTTGACGAGCAGTACTTC. This sequence encodes CASSSRGGPVDEQYF.

The V and J genes are TRBV3-1 and TRBJ1-6; 8 nucleotides align to TRBD1. This CDR3 has 17 amino acids. V gave up 1 base and J gave up 5 bases; unmatched junction bases: 7. Germline CDR1 and CDR2: LGHDT and YNNKEL (reference sequence). CDR3 in amino acids: CASSQGRRGPNNSPLHF. CDR3 DNA sequence: TGTGCCAGCAGCCAAGGACGCAGGGGGCCAAATAATTCACCCCTCCACTTT.